This T cell receptor (beta chain) derives from a study of regulatory T cells in long-lasting Graves disease. Library construction for TCR beta used iRepertoire HTBI primers and Arm-PCR of CDR3 regions. TCRdb fed the multiplex PCR reads into MiXCR, producing one record per CDR3 protein. The data hold about 220,000 distinct CDR3 sequences, with around 20% observed a single time. V gave up 3 bases and J gave up 2 bases, with 8 bases separating them. The CDR3 totals 14 residues. Germline CDR1 and CDR2: LNHDA and SQIVND (reference sequence). This clonotype was detected ten times or more. The time point: newly diagnosed GD, antithyroid drugs for less than 3 months. PBMCs provided the RNA from which the TCR library was made. These data also featured in a second study, about T cells in Graves' hyperthyroidism and ophthalmopathy.

The material was peripheral blood mononuclear cells (PBMCs), obtained at new diagnosis, from a patient treated with antithyroid drugs. The chain has TRBV19 and TRBJ2-1; a possible D gene is TRBD1 (5 bases). This sequence was found in a woman younger than 45 with Graves disease. As DNA, the CDR3 is TGTGCCAGTAGTATTAGGGGAACCTACAATGAGCAGTTCTTC. This gives the protein CASSIRGTYNEQFF.